This TCR beta chain was recorded in a study of blood T cell repertoires in COVID-19. Study at large: Samples of COVID-19 (acute and convalescent) were obtained from the United States, Italy and Spain.

Some clones are missing from TCRdb's copy, which holds only in-frame ones; the method was immunoSEQ multiplex PCR. This table has roughly 180,000 clones, roughly three quarters appearing once. Germline assignment: CDR1 KGHSH and CDR2 LQKENI. Unmatched junction bases numbered 1, after V lost 3 bases and J lost 5 bases. The CDR3 extends over 12 amino acids. The J gene is TRBJ2-7, the V gene TRBV18, with 7 nucleotides matching TRBD2. Sequenced sample: PBMCs or T cells enriched from blood (not recorded which). This receptor was obtained from a man aged 55 to 70 who had been exposed to COVID-19. CDR3 coding DNA: TGTGCCAGCTCACCGGGAGGGGACGAGCAGTACTTC. Amino acids: CASSPGGDEQYF.